The clone carrying this T cell receptor beta chain was counted at least ten times. Documented time point: patch test 2, 6 weeks after DPC sensitization. Treatment here: therapeutic diphenylcyclopropenone sensitization with weekly scalp DPC. The sample belongs to a study of human T cells and chemical hapten exposure. TCRdb reprocessed the RACE reads via MiXCR and lists one record per CDR3 protein. The table includes about 70,000 distinct CDR3 sequences, roughly 8.5% detected once. V gave up 5 bases and J gave up 5 bases; unmatched junction bases: 7. Germline V gives CDR1 LGHDT, CDR2 YNNKEL (reference sequence). The CDR3 contains 15 residues.

The sample consisted of whole blood, taken in connection with sensitization to the hapten diphenylcyclopropenone (DPC). This receptor was taken from a woman between 45 and 65 years old with alopecia areata. Some clones in this sample may be carry-over from other donors' samples. The chain carries TRBV3-1 and TRBJ1-1; 11 positions agree with TRBD1. CDR3: CASSYGQGAGTEAFF. The CDR3, as DNA: TGTGCCAGCAGCTATGGACAGGGGGCAGGTACTGAAGCTTTCTTT.